The sequence of this T cell receptor beta chain was determined in a study of radiation and T cells in renal cell carcinoma. Study at large: Nephrectomy followed 15 Gy stereotactic body radiation by 4 weeks.

The time point was: baseline pretreatment blood. Described treatment: 15 Gy SBRT to primary tumor, nephrectomy 4 weeks later. After SBRT, blood was collected at 2 and 4 weeks, plus baseline. The tumor was a clear cell renal cell carcinoma. Germline assignment: CDR1 SGHAT and CDR2 FQDESV (reference sequence). Trimming cost V 3 bases and J 0 bases; bases outside gene matches: 7. This CDR3 region has 19 residues. Some clones are missing from TCRdb's copy, which holds only in-frame ones; the method was immunoSEQ multiplex PCR. The profile covers about 130,000 clones, with roughly four fifths appearing a single time and approximately 3% taken by the ten largest.

The starting material was blood, obtained from a patient whose treatment included radiotherapy and nephrectomy. The TCR originated in a woman aged 55-69 years with renal cell carcinoma. The V gene is TRBV11-1, the J gene TRBJ2-1, with 14 bases aligning to TRBD2. CDR3 amino acids: CASSFLGTSGGSSYNEQFF. The CDR3 DNA sequence: TGTGCCAGCAGCTTTTTGGGGACTAGCGGGGGAAGCTCCTACAATGAGCAGTTCTTC.